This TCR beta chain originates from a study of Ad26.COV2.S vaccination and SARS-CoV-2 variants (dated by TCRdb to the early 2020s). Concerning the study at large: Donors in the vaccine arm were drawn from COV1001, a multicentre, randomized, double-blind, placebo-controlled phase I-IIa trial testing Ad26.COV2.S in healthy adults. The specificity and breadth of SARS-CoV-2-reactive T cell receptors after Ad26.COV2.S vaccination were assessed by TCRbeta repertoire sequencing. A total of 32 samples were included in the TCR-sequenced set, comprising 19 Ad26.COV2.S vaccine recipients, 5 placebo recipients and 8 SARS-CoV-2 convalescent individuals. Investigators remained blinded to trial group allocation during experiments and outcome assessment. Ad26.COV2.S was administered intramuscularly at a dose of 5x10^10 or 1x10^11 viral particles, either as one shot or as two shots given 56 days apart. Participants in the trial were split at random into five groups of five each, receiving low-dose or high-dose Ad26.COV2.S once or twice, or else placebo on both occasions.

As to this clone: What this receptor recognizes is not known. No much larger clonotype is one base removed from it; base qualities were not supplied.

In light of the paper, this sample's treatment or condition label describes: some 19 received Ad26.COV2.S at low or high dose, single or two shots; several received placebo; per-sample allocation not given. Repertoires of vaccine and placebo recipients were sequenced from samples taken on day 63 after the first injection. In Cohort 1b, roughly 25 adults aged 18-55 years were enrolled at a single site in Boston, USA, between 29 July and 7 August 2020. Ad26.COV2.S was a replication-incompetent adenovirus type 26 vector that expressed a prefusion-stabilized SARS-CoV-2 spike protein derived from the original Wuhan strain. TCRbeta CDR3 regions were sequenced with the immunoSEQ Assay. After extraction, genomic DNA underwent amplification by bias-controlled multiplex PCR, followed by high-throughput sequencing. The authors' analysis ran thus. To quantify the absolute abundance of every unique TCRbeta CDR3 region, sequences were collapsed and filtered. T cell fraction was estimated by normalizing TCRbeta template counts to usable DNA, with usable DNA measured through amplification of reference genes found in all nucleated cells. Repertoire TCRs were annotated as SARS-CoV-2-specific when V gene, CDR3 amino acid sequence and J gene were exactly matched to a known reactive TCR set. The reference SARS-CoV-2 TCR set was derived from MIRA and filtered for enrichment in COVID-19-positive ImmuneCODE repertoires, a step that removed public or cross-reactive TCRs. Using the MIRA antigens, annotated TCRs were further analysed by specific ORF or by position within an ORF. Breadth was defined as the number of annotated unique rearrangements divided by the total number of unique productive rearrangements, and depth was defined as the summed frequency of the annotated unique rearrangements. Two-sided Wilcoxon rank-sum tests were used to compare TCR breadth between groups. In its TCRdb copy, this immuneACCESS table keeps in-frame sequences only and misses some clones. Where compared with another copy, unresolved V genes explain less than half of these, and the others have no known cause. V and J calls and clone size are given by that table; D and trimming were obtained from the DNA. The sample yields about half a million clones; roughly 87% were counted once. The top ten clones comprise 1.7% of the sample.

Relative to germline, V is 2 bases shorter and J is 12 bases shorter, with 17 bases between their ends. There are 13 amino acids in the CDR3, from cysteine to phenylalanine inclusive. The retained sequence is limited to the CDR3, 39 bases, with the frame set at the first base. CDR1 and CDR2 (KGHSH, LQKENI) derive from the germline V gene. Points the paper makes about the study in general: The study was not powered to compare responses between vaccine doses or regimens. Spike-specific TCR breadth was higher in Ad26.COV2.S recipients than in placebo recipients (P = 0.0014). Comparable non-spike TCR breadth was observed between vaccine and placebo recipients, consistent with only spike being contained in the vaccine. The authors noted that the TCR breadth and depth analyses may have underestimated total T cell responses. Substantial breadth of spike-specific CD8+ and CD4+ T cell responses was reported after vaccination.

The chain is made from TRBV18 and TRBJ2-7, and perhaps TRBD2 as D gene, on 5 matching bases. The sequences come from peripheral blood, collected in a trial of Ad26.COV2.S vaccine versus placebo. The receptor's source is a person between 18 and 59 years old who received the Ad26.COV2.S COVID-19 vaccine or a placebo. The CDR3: CASSPEGWGVRYF. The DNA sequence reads TGTGCCAGCTCACCAGAAGGGTGGGGAGTTCGGTACTTC.